These 12 T cell receptor beta chains were sequenced from one sample in a study of T cell repertoires in cytomegalovirus infection. TCRdb used MiXCR to reprocess the reads, holding one entry per CDR3 protein. This sample yields about 310,000 distinct CDR3 sequences, of which about 9.2% are seen a single time; around 2.4% belongs to the top ten. The sequencing input was PBMCs. The receptors were gathered from a human donor in good health (CMV status not recorded). Some clones in this sample may be carry-over from other donors' samples.

The V gene is TRBV4-3, the J gene TRBJ2-4; 7 bases fit TRBD1. Looked up from germline, CDR1 is LGHNA and CDR2 is YSLEER. J was trimmed by 3 bases and V by 0 bases; bases with no gene match: 5. This CDR3 spans 16 amino acids. The CDR3 DNA sequence: TGCGCCAGCAGCCAAGACTGGGACAGCCTCAAAAACATTCAGTACTTC. Encoded protein: CASSQDWDSLKNIQYF.

This clonotype occurred many times. This chain uses TRBV20-1 with TRBJ1-1, with a weak D call TRBD1 (6 bases). Trimming cost V 6 bases and J 1 base, with 15 bases left between them. Germline V gene sequence: CDR1 DFQATT, CDR2 SNEGSKA (reference sequence). The CDR3 is made up of 14 amino acids. CDR3 region: CSARMGRGNTEAFF. DNA for the CDR3: TGCAGTGCCCGAATGGGCAGGGGGAACACTGAAGCTTTCTTT.

V usage is TRBV20-1 and J usage is TRBJ1-6, with 7 bases aligning to TRBD1. V was pared by 4 bases and J by 6 bases, with 9 bases of the junction left unmatched. The CDR3 covers 15 residues. Germline loops: CDR1 DFQATT, CDR2 SNEGSKA (reference sequence). This CDR3 is CSAITGDTLNSPLHF. In nucleotides, the CDR3 is TGCAGTGCTATAACAGGGGATACCCTTAATTCACCCCTCCACTTT.

The sample holds many counts of this clonotype. This chain connects TRBV12-5 to TRBJ1-6; D might be TRBD1 (6 bases). The V end lost 6 bases, the J end lost 7 bases, and 16 bases lay between the germline ends. This CDR3 has 15 residues. The V gene's germline CDR1 is LGHNT and CDR2 FRNRAP. The CDR3 region is CASGFSSGANSPLHF. For the CDR3, the DNA is TGTGCTAGTGGCTTTTCTTCGGGGGCGAATTCACCCCTCCACTTT. The full variable domain, in which reference TRBV12-5 and TRBJ1-6 provide the parts outside the CDR3, is DARVTQTPRHKVTEMGQEVTMRCQPILGHNTVFWYRQTMMQGLELLAYFRNRAPLDDSGMPKDRFSAEMPDATLATLKIQPSEPRDSAVYFCASGFSSGANSPLHFGNGTRLTVT.

This clonotype was seen once. This chain's CDR3 is CASSEGTGAPTLHF. The CDR3, as DNA: TGTGCCAGCAGTGAAGGGACAGGGGCCCCCACCCTCCACTTT. The chain has TRBV2 and TRBJ1-6; 9 bases align to TRBD1. J lost 14 bases, V lost 1 base, and 6 bases had no gene match. This CDR3 is 14 amino acids long. Germline V gives CDR1 SNHLY, CDR2 FYNNEI.

This clonotype appeared many times. The chain joins TRBV7-2 to TRBJ1-5; weak D call: TRBD1 (5 bases). There are 14 residues in the CDR3. Trimming stripped 5 bases from V and 8 bases from J, with 16 bases between. Germline CDR1 is SGHTA and CDR2 is FQGNSA. The CDR3 DNA reads as TGTGCCAGCAGCCCAGTCGGGGGAACCAAGCCCCAGCATTTT. It translates to CASSPVGGTKPQHF.

The V call is TRBV20-1, the J call TRBJ2-5; D is undetermined. With 3 bases removed from V and 0 bases from J, the gap between germline ends came to 11 bases. The CDR3 loop spans 14 amino acids. Germline V gene sequence: CDR1 DFQATT, CDR2 SNEGSKA (reference sequence). CDR3 DNA sequence: TGCAGTGCTAGTAGTGCGGTGTACCAAGAGACCCAGTACTTC. Amino acid sequence: CSASSAVYQETQYF.

This clonotype was recorded at least ten times. The rearrangement uses TRBV2 and TRBJ2-7; D may be TRBD2 (5 bases). CDR3 length: 14 amino acids. Trimming left V 8 bases short and J 0 bases short, with 14 bases between. The V gene's germline CDR1 is SNHLY and CDR2 FYNNEI. CDR3 sequence: CASLRGIGSYEQYF. The CDR3 coding sequence is TGTGCCAGCCTCCGGGGTATAGGCTCCTACGAGCAGTACTTC.

This clonotype was detected many times. The gene calls are TRBV7-2 and TRBJ1-1; unclear D gene. Trimming pared 2 bases from V and 2 bases from J, leaving 9 bases between. This CDR3 is built from 14 residues. Germline V lookup: CDR1 SGHTA, CDR2 FQGNSA. Written as DNA, the CDR3 is TGTGCCAGCAGCTTACAACAGCAAAACACTGAAGCTTTCTTT. This codes for CASSLQQQNTEAFF.

V gene TRBV12-3 or TRBV12-4 combines with J gene TRBJ2-5; D remains ambiguous. This CDR3 spans 13 amino acids. V was shortened by 1 base and J by 5 bases, with 8 bases between the two germline ends. The CDR3 loop reads CASSLGASETQYF. The DNA of the CDR3 is TGTGCCAGCAGTTTAGGGGCATCGGAGACCCAGTACTTC.

This clonotype was seen repeatedly, ten times or more. This chain connects TRBV29-1 to TRBJ2-1; 8 bases align to TRBD1. With V trimmed by 1 base and J by 9 bases, 5 bases remained unmatched. From germline, CDR1 is SQVTM and CDR2 ANQGSEA. This CDR3 spans 13 amino acids. CDR3: CSVEGRGQGEQFF. The DNA of the CDR3 is TGCAGCGTTGAAGGCAGGGGGCAGGGTGAGCAGTTCTTC.

This clonotype was recorded at least ten times. This rearrangement joins TRBV7-2 to TRBJ2-1; D is possibly TRBD2 (7 bases). The V and J ends lost 7 bases and 7 bases respectively, with 17 bases between them. The germline V gene encodes CDR1 SGHTA and CDR2 FQGNSA. The CDR3 is 14 residues long. DNA for the CDR3: TGTGCCAGCATCCCCCCCGCGGGGGCTAATGAGCAGTTCTTC. It codes for CASIPPAGANEQFF.